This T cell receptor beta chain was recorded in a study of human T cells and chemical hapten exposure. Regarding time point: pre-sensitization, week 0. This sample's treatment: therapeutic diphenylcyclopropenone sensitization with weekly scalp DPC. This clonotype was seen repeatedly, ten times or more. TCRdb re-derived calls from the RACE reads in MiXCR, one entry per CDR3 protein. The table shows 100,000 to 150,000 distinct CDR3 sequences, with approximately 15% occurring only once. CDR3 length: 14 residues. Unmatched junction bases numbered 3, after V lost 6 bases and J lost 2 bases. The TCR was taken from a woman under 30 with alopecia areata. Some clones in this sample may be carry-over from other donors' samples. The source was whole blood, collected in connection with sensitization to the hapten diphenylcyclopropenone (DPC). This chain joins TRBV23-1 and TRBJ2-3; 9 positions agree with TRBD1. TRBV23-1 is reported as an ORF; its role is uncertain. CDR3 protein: CASRQQGATDTQYF. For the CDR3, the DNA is TGCGCCAGCAGACAACAGGGGGCCACAGATACGCAGTATTTT.